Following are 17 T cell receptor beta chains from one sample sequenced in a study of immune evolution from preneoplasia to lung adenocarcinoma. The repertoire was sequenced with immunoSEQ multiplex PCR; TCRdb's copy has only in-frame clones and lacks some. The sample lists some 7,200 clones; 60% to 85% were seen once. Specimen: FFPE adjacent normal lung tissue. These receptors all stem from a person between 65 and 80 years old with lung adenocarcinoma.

The CDR3 DNA is TGTGCCAGCAGGACAGGGCCTACAAGCACAGATACGCAGTATTTT. Protein: CASRTGPTSTDTQYF. V is TRBV28 and J is TRBJ2-3, with 7 bases that match TRBD1. The CDR3 extends over 15 amino acids. Germline V CDR1 and CDR2: MDHEN, SYDVKM. V shed 6 bases and J 0 bases; nucleotides not matched to a gene: 6.

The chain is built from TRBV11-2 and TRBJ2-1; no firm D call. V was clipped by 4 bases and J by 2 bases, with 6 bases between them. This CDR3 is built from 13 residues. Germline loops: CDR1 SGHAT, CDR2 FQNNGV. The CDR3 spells CASSSSAYNEQFF. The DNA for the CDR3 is TGTGCCAGCAGCTCCTCCGCCTACAATGAGCAGTTCTTC.

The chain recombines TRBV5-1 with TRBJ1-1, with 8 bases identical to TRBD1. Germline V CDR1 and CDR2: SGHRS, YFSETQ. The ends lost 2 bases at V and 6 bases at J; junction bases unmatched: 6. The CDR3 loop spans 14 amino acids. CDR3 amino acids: CASSFGQGGPEAFF. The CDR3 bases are TGCGCCAGCAGCTTTGGACAGGGTGGGCCTGAAGCTTTCTTT.

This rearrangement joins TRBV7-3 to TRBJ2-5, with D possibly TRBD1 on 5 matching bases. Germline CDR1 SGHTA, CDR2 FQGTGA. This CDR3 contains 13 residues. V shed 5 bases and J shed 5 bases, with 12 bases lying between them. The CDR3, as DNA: TGTGCCAGCAGCCGACAGACGCAGGAGACCCAGTACTTC. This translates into CASSRQTQETQYF.

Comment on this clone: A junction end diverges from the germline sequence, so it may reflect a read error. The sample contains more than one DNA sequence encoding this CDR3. Here the CDR3 DNA reads TGTGCCAGCAGCTCGTTGGCCACCGGGGAGCTATTTTTT. Its translation: CASSSLATGELFF. V usage is TRBV5-6 and J usage is TRBJ2-2; maybe TRBD2 (5 bases). Germline loops: CDR1 SGHDT, CDR2 YYEEEE. This CDR3 contains 13 residues. Full variable domain (remainder filled in from reference TRBV5-6 and TRBJ2-2): DAGVTQSPTHLIKTRGQQVTLRCSPKSGHDTVSWYQQALGQGPQFIFQYYEEEERQRGNFPDRFSGHQFPNYSSELNVNALLLGDSALYLCASSSLATGELFFGEGSRLTVL.

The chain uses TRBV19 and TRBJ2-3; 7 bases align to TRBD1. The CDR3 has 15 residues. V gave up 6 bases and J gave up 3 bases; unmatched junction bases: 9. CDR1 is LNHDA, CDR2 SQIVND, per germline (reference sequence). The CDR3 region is CASRAGTVNTDTQYF. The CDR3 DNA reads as TGTGCCAGTAGGGCCGGGACAGTGAATACAGATACGCAGTATTTT.

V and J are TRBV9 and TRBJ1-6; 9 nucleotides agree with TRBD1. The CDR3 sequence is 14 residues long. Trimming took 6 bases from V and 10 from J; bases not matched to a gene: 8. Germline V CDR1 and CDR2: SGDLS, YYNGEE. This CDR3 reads CASKEGQGKSPLHF. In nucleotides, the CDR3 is TGTGCCAGCAAGGAAGGACAGGGGAAGTCACCCCTCCACTTT.

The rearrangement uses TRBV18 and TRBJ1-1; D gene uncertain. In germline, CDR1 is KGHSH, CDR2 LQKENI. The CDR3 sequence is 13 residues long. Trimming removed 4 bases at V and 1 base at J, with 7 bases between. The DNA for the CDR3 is TGTGCCAGCTCACGGGCCCAGAACACTGAAGCTTTCTTT. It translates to CASSRAQNTEAFF.

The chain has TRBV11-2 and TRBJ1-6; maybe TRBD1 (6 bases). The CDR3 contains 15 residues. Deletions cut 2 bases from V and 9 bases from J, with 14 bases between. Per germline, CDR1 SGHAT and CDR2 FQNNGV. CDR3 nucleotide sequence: TGTGCCAGCAGCTTAACGGAGGGGGGGAGTTCACCCCTCCACTTT. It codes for CASSLTEGGSSPLHF. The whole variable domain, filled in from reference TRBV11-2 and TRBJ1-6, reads EAGVAQSPRYKIIEKRQSVAFWCNPISGHATLYWYQQILGQGPKLLIQFQNNGVVDDSQLPKDRFSAERLKGVDSTLKIQPAKLEDSAVYLCASSLTEGGSSPLHFGNGTRLTVT.

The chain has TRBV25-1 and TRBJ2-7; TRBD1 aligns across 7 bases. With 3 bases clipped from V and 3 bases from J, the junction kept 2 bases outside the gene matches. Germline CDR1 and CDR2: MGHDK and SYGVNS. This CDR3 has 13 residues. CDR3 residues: CASSEGQYYEQYF. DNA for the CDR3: TGTGCCAGCAGTGAGGGACAGTACTACGAGCAGTACTTC.

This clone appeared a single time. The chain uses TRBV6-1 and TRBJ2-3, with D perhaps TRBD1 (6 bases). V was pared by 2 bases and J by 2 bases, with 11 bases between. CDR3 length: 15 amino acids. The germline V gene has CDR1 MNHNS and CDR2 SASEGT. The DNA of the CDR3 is TGTGCCAGCAGTGAATCAAACAGGGTCACAGATACGCAGTATTTT. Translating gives CASSESNRVTDTQYF.

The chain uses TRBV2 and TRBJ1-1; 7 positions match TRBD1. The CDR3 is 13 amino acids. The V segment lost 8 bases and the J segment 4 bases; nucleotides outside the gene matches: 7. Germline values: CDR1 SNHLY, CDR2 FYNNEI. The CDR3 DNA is TGTGCCAGCGAGAGACAGGGCGGCACTGAAGCTTTCTTT. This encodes CASERQGGTEAFF.

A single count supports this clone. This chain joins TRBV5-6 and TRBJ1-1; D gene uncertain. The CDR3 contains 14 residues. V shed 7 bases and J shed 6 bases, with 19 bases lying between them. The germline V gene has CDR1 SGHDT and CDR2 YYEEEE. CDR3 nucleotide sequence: TGTGCCAGCTCCTCCACCGAGGACGTCTCTGAAGCTTTCTTT. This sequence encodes CASSSTEDVSEAFF.

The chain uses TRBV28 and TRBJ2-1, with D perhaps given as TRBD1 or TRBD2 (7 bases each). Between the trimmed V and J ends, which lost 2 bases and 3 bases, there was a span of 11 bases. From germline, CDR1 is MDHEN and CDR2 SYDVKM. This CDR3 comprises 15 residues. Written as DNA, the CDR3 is TGTGCCAGCAGTTTAGGCAGGGGGGGCTACAATGAGCAGTTCTTC. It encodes CASSLGRGGYNEQFF.

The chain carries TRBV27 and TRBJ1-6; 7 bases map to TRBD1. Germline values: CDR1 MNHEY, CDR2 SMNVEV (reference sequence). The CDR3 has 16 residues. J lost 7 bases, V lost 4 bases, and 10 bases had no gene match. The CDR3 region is CASSSTAPDRNSPLHF. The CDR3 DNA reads TGTGCCAGCAGTTCAACCGCCCCGGACAGGAATTCACCCCTCCACTTT.

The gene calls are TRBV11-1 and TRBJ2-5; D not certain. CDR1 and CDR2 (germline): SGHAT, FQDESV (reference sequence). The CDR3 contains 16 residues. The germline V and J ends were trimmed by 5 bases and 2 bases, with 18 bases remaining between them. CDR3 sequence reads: CASSQSFRAGQETQYF. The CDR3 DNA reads TGTGCCAGCAGCCAGTCCTTTCGGGCTGGGCAAGAGACCCAGTACTTC.

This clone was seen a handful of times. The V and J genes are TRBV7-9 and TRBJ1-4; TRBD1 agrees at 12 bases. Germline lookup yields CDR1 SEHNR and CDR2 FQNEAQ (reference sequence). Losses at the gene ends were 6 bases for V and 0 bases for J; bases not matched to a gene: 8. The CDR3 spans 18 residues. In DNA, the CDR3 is TGTGCCAGCAGTTCCGGGACAGGGGGCTCGGCAACTAATGAAAAACTGTTTTTT. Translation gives CASSSGTGGSATNEKLFF.